Reported below is one T cell receptor (beta chain). Its antigen is currently not known. No base qualities exist here, and no much larger clone lies one base off it. The data derive from a study of blood T cell repertoires in COVID-19 (dated by TCRdb to the early 2020s). For the study in its entirety: The collaborator samples originated in the United States, Italy and Spain and spanned the acute and convalescent phases of COVID-19. The prospective study material was composed of cDNA or gDNA derived from T cells, B-cell-depleted T cells, or PBMCs. Subjects who had been exposed to COVID-19, were actively infected with it, or had recovered from it provided the deeply sampled blood TCRbeta repertoires that made up the dataset. The repertoires were made available in a free public database intended to serve as a resource for research on the immune response to SARS-CoV-2. The samples were drawn from two sources: the first 160 participants of the ongoing ImmuneRACE study, and 950 to 1,500 subjects contributed by 6 global collaborators. A de-identified subject ID, COVID-19 status, age in years and sex were almost always included in the sample metadata. Where available, HLA class I and class II types were obtained from metadata supplied by the sample provider rather than from assay-based typing. Beyond this particular receptor, the publication reports: The amount of clinical and demographic metadata varied by source and participant and was provided uncurated.

Collaborating institutions collected whole blood in K2EDTA tubes following their own protocols. For TCRbeta analysis, collaborators shipped samples as frozen whole blood, isolated PBMCs, or DNA extracted from either of those sample types. TCRbeta CDR3 regions were amplified from genomic DNA by means of the immunoSEQ Assay, a bias-controlled multiplex PCR. Per the authors' processing: Nucleated cell counts per sample were estimated from amplification of reference gene primers within the assay. To quantify the absolute abundance of each unique TCRbeta CDR3 rearrangement, sequence reads were collapsed and filtered. For each sample, productive Simpson clonality was calculated as the square root of Simpson's diversity index over productive rearrangements. TCRdb limited this immuneACCESS table to in-frame rearrangements with V and J called. A share of clones is missing; checked studies link under half to unresolved V genes, and the rest is unexplained. That table gives V, J and clone size, and the DNA gave D and trimming. In this sample the table shows around 130,000 clones, around 89% of which occur a single time. The top ten clonotypes cover roughly 18% of the sample.

CDR1 and CDR2, per the germline V gene, are MNHEY and SVGAGI. V was cut back by 6 bases and J by 5 bases, leaving a gap of 13 bases between them. The CDR3 starts with the cysteine, ends with the phenylalanine, and has 13 residues. The CDR3 DNA has 39 bases and is translated from base 1. The sample consisted of peripheral blood. The TCR comes from a man in his fifties or sixties with active or convalescent COVID-19. The sequence links TRBV6-5 to TRBJ1-1; too little of a D gene remains to name it. CDR3 region: CASSLGVSTEAFF. The sequenced DNA is TGTGCCAGCAGCCTGGGAGTAAGTACTGAAGCTTTCTTT.